This TCR beta chain was identified in a study of CD8+ T cells in alopecia areata. The treatment was: oral pan-JAK inhibitor, 5-10 mg twice daily. Alopecia areata patients had lesional scalp punch biopsies and peripheral blood taken from them. In each case, RNA was isolated and then reverse transcribed into cDNA as the sequencing template. Generated by immunoSEQ multiplex PCR, the TCRdb table keeps only in-frame clones and is missing some. This sample has some 200,000 clones, with over 40% found just once. This CDR3 comprises 17 residues. The V segment lost 2 bases and the J segment 2 bases; nucleotides outside the gene matches: 10. The germline V gene encodes CDR1 SGHVS and CDR2 FQNEAQ.

Sequencing was performed on CD4+ T cells sorted from blood, taken at approximately week 37, from a patient treated with tofacitinib. The chain employs TRBV7-8 and TRBJ1-2; 8 nucleotides align to TRBD1. This receptor was taken from a human donor with alopecia areata. This chain's CDR3 is CASSLILDRTGNYGYTF. CDR3 sequence (DNA): TGTGCCAGCAGCTTAATACTAGATAGGACAGGGAACTATGGCTACACCTTC. The full variable domain, its missing parts supplied by reference TRBV7-8 and TRBJ1-2, is GAGVSQSPRYKVAKRGQDVALRCDPISGHVSLFWYQQALGQGPEFLTYFQNEAQLDKSGLPSDRFFAERPEGSVSTLKIQRTQQEDSAVYLCASSLILDRTGNYGYTFGSGTRLTVV.